This TCR beta chain was obtained from a study of blood T cell repertoires in COVID-19. Study summary: Researchers got acute and convalescent COVID-19 samples from the United States, Italy and Spain. From T cells, B-cell-depleted T cells, or PBMCs came the material, which was cDNA or gDNA.

Clones were sequenced by immunoSEQ multiplex PCR, and TCRdb holds only the in-frame ones, with some missing. The table records roughly 78,000 clones, approximately 84% of them present only once. On this clone itself: The junction differs from germline at one of its ends, possibly a read error.

Seattle's cohort entered during active infection and was followed longitudinally. Germline CDR1 reads SEHNR; CDR2 reads FQNEAQ (reference sequence). CDR3 length: 14 amino acids. The chain uses TRBV7-9 and TRBJ1-1; D unresolved. Sequencing was performed on peripheral blood. This sequence was found in a man aged 50 to 59 with COVID-19, enrolled during active disease. The DNA for the CDR3 is TGTGCCAGCAGCCTCGGACTGATGAACGCTGAAGCTTTCTTT. This gives the protein CASSLGLMNAEAFF. The full variable domain, in which reference TRBV7-9 and TRBJ1-1 provide the parts outside the CDR3, is DTGVSQNPRHKITKRGQNVTFRCDPISEHNRLYWYRQTLGQGPEFLTYFQNEAQLEKSRLLSDRFSAERPKGSFSTLEIQRTEQGDSAMYLCASSLGLMNAEAFFGQGTRLTVV.